This T cell receptor (beta chain) comes out of a study of identical twins. General study results and limits: In cord blood, abundant beta clonotypes had fewer insertions; memory showed no trend. Invariant MAIT and iNKT cells could partly confound zero-insertion analyses. Out-of-frame alpha sequences common to twins exhibited a surplus of low generation probability.

Each CDR3 protein is one row after TCRdb ran MiXCR on the 5' RACE reads. This table has about 430,000 distinct CDR3 sequences, about a fifth appearing once. Details on this clonotype: Its antigen remains unknown.

The CDR3 is 13 residues long. Germline assignment: CDR1 MNHEY and CDR2 SMNVEV (reference sequence). Trimming removed 5 bases from V and 10 bases from J; junction bases left unmatched: 6. The V and J genes are TRBV27 and TRBJ1-5; 9 bases line up with TRBD1. Material: naive T cells sorted from blood. The sequence came from a man aged 45-65 years in good health. CDR3 residues: CASSVDRGQPQHF. The DNA of the CDR3 is TGTGCCAGCAGTGTGGACAGGGGTCAACCCCAGCATTTT.